This T cell receptor beta chain was captured by sequencing in a study of cytomegalovirus exposure and HLA in healthy donors. Notes on the study in general: Excluded: some indistinguishable V segments such as TRBV6-2 and TRBV6-3.

The study ran its PCR with 60 Vbeta and 13 Jbeta primers. Some clones are missing from TCRdb's copy, which holds only in-frame ones; the method was immunoSEQ multiplex PCR. The table has over 55,000 clones, more than 70% seen once. To note about this clone: The target antigen is unknown.

The CDR3 contains 15 residues. V was clipped by 2 bases and J by 0 bases, with 9 bases between them. Germline lookup yields CDR1 SGHDT and CDR2 YYEEEE. Sequenced input: PBMCs. The TCR sequence derives from a male donor in good health and CMV-seronegative. The V call is TRBV5-6, the J call TRBJ1-3; unclear D gene. In DNA, the CDR3 is TGTGCCAGCAGCTTTTTGGCTAGCTCTGGAAACACCATATATTTT. It yields the protein CASSFLASSGNTIYF.